This TCR beta chain was sequenced in a study of identical twins. Template switching introduced a universal primer site, and the cDNA bore unique molecular identifiers. TCRdb redid the calling of the 5' RACE reads with MiXCR, one entry per CDR3 protein. Of about 810,000 distinct CDR3 sequences listed, 9% to 15% are singletons. This clonotype was seen many times. This CDR3 is built from 16 residues. The germline CDR1 and CDR2 sequences are MNHEY and SMNVEV (reference sequence). The V and J ends lost 2 bases and 2 bases, in that order; junction bases with no gene match: 4. The sample also formed part of further work on yellow fever vaccine responses in identical twins.

Input material: PBMCs. The receptor comes from a young woman in good health. The V gene is TRBV27, the J gene TRBJ2-3; 10 bases line up with TRBD2. The DNA of the CDR3 is TGTGCCAGCAGTTTACTAGCGGGGGTCCCCACAGATACGCAGTATTTT. Residues: CASSLLAGVPTDTQYF.